A single sample gave rise to the 6 T cell receptor beta chains below, sequenced in a study of graft-versus-host responses after intestinal transplantation. Measured with immunoSEQ multiplex PCR; TCRdb has only the in-frame clones, and not every one. The data contain some 70,000 clones, around 87% of them singletons. The antigens for these receptors are not known. Sequenced here: unstimulated CD8+ T cells sorted from spleen or lymph node cells, sampled before transplant. These receptors were obtained from a human donor who was the organ donor for an intestinal transplant.

This chain joins TRBV18 and TRBJ1-1, with TRBD1 matching over 10 bases. Germline values: CDR1 KGHSH, CDR2 LQKENI. The CDR3 length is 20 residues. V was pared by 1 base and J by 0 bases, with 14 bases of the junction left unmatched. The CDR3 DNA reads as TGTGCCAGCTCACCACTTGGGAAGACAGGGGGCCAGTCAATGAACACTGAAGCTTTCTTT. Its translation: CASSPLGKTGGQSMNTEAFF.

This chain connects TRBV6-5 to TRBJ2-3, with 7 bases identical to TRBD1. This CDR3 has 15 amino acids. From germline, CDR1 is MNHEY and CDR2 SVGAGI. The V segment lost 6 bases and the J segment 0 bases; nucleotides outside the gene matches: 6. In DNA form, the CDR3 reads TGTGCCAGCAGGCAGGGGACAGCGAGCACAGATACGCAGTATTTT. This sequence encodes CASRQGTASTDTQYF.

The V and J genes are TRBV7-3 and TRBJ2-5; 8 positions match TRBD2. Germline trimming cut 2 bases from V and 5 bases from J; bases unmatched to any gene: 16. The CDR3 consists of 18 residues. Germline assignment: CDR1 SGHTA and CDR2 FQGTGA. This CDR3 is CASSLGPLGSGVGETQYF. CDR3 DNA sequence: TGTGCCAGCAGCTTAGGTCCTTTGGGTAGCGGGGTAGGGGAGACCCAGTACTTC.

The chain carries TRBV4-1 and TRBJ2-7; the D gene is possibly TRBD1 (5 bases). There are 16 residues in the CDR3. Germline assignment: CDR1 MGHRA and CDR2 YSYEKL. Deletions cut 0 bases from V and 5 bases from J, with 17 bases between. CDR3 residues: CASSQDSERWGHEQYF. CDR3 nucleotide sequence: TGCGCCAGCAGCCAAGACTCGGAACGGTGGGGCCACGAGCAGTACTTC.

The chain couples TRBV6-1 to TRBJ2-7; D might be TRBD2 (5 bases). The germline V gene encodes CDR1 MNHNS and CDR2 SASEGT. The CDR3 is 16 residues long. Trimming pared 3 bases from V and 0 bases from J, leaving 15 bases between. CDR3 sequence: CASSDGVASYSYEQYF. DNA for the CDR3: TGTGCCAGCAGTGATGGGGTAGCGTCGTACTCCTACGAGCAGTACTTC.

This chain links TRBV6-1 with TRBJ1-6; D unclear. Trimming left V 7 bases short and J 9 bases short, with 16 bases between. The V gene's germline CDR1 is MNHNS and CDR2 SASEGT. This CDR3 has 14 amino acids. In DNA, the CDR3 is TGTGCCAGCACCCCGAATCAAGAGGGTTCACCCCTCCACTTT. This codes for CASTPNQEGSPLHF.